Each of the 23 T cell receptor beta chains below was sequenced from the same sample in a study of T cell responses to AZD1222 COVID-19 vaccine. TCRdb keeps only in-frame clones here, not all; method: immunoSEQ multiplex PCR. In the table there are roughly 100,000 clones, 90% of which are singletons. The specimen comprised peripheral blood, sampled on day 0 of AZD1222 vaccination. The receptor set was obtained from an adult in good health.

As to this clone: One end of the junction does not line up with germline, which may come from a read error. V is TRBV7-9 and J is TRBJ2-7, with a tentative D call TRBD1 (6 bases). Looked up from germline, CDR1 is SEHNR and CDR2 is FQNEAQ (reference sequence). This CDR3 spans 18 amino acids. The CDR3 region is CASSHRRQEPYGGYEQYF. CDR3 in DNA: TGTGCCAGCAGCCATCGTCGACAGGAGCCCTATGGGGGCTACGAACAGTACTTC.

The chain employs TRBV30 and TRBJ2-7, with TRBD2 matching over 9 bases. Trimming at V came to 4 bases and at J to 3 bases, leaving 13 bases not matched to a gene. From germline, CDR1 is GTSNPN and CDR2 SVGIG (reference sequence). The CDR3 loop spans 16 amino acids. The CDR3 spells CAWTQPRTSVSYEQYF. The CDR3 nucleotides read TGTGCCTGGACTCAACCTAGGACTAGCGTGAGCTACGAGCAGTACTTC.

The chain joins TRBV4-3 to TRBJ1-4, with 7 bases aligning to TRBD1. Germline V gives CDR1 LGHNA, CDR2 YSLEER. The CDR3 totals 15 residues. The V segment lost 4 bases and the J segment 3 bases; nucleotides outside the gene matches: 5. CDR3 amino acids: CASSPTTGANEKLFF. The CDR3 DNA reads TGCGCCAGCAGCCCAACAACAGGGGCTAATGAAAAACTGTTTTTT.

This chain joins TRBV7-9 and TRBJ1-1; 7 bases fit TRBD1. The CDR3 totals 14 residues. Germline values: CDR1 SEHNR, CDR2 FQNEAQ (reference sequence). V lost 4 bases to trimming and J lost 3 bases; unmatched junction nucleotides: 5. The chain's CDR3 is CASSSTGPYTEAFF. In DNA form, the CDR3 reads TGTGCCAGCAGCTCGACAGGGCCGTACACTGAAGCTTTCTTT.

The chain has TRBV2 and TRBJ2-3; D possibly corresponds to TRBD2 (6 bases). The length of the CDR3 is 15 residues. The ends were cut back, 7 bases at V and 0 bases at J, with 14 bases in the middle. The germline V gene encodes CDR1 SNHLY and CDR2 FYNNEI. The CDR3 loop is CASMISGDSTDTQYF. CDR3 in DNA: TGTGCCAGCATGATTTCGGGGGATAGCACAGATACGCAGTATTTT. Looking up the rest from reference TRBV2 and TRBJ2-3 gives the full variable domain: EPEVTQTPSHQVTQMGQEVILRCVPISNHLYFYWYRQILGQKVEFLVSFYNNEISEKSEIFDDQFSVERPDGSNFTLKIRSTKLEDSAMYFCASMISGDSTDTQYFGPGTRLTVL.

This chain joins TRBV28 and TRBJ2-5; TRBD2 aligns across 9 bases. The J segment lost 5 bases and the V segment lost 2 bases, leaving 12 bases of the junction unmatched. The CDR3 covers 17 residues. Germline loops: CDR1 MDHEN, CDR2 SYDVKM. The CDR3 DNA reads TGTGCCAGCAGTTTAGGCTCCACTAGCGGGTATAGGGAGACCCAGTACTTC. Translated, it gives CASSLGSTSGYRETQYF.

V usage is TRBV10-3 and J usage is TRBJ1-5; D perhaps matches TRBD1 (5 bases). The germline V and J ends were trimmed by 8 bases and 0 bases, with 11 bases remaining between them. In germline, CDR1 is ENHRY, CDR2 SYGVKD. This CDR3 comprises 14 residues. The CDR3 bases are TGTGCCATCGTGGGGCAGAATAGCAATCAGCCCCAGCATTTT. It yields the protein CAIVGQNSNQPQHF.

The chain couples TRBV9 to TRBJ2-6; no reliable D call. Germline V lookup: CDR1 SGDLS, CDR2 YYNGEE. The CDR3 contains 15 residues. Deletions cut 3 bases from V and 2 bases from J, with 9 bases between. The CDR3 region has the DNA TGTGCCAGCAGCGCCCCGGGTGCTGGGGCCAACGTCCTGACTTTC. It yields the protein CASSAPGAGANVLTF.

This clone appeared a single time. The chain has TRBV11-1 and TRBJ2-7; D possibly corresponds to TRBD1 (5 bases). Germline CDR1 is SGHAT and CDR2 is FQDESV (reference sequence). V was trimmed by 1 base and J by 2 bases, leaving 12 bases between them. CDR3 size: 15 residues. The CDR3 reads CASSLGPGPAYEQYF. The CDR3 nucleotides are TGTGCCAGCAGCTTAGGTCCAGGGCCTGCCTACGAGCAGTACTTC.

This clone has a handful of counts. The gene calls are TRBV7-8 and TRBJ1-5; 10 bases map to TRBD1. This CDR3 spans 19 amino acids. The junction had 15 bases not matched to a gene; V was cut back by 5 bases and J by 2 bases. Germline-derived CDR1 and CDR2 are SGHVS and FQNEAQ. CDR3 DNA sequence: TGTGCCAGCAGCCACAGCACGGCACACGGGACAGGGGGCAATCAGCCCCAGCATTTT. This encodes CASSHSTAHGTGGNQPQHF.

The CDR3 bases are TGTGCCAGCAGCCCTTATCGACAGGCCCTCCACTTT. This gives the protein CASSPYRQALHF. The chain employs TRBV7-8 and TRBJ1-6; D may be TRBD1 (6 bases). Germline loops: CDR1 SGHVS, CDR2 FQNEAQ. V was trimmed by 5 bases and J by 14 bases, leaving 13 bases between them. The CDR3 covers 12 residues.

The gene calls are TRBV5-6 and TRBJ1-2; a possible D gene is TRBD1 (5 bases). The germline V gene has CDR1 SGHDT and CDR2 YYEEEE. This CDR3 comprises 15 residues. With 1 base removed from V and 0 bases from J, the gap between germline ends came to 10 bases. The CDR3 region is CASSLLTASNYGYTF. DNA for the CDR3: TGTGCCAGCAGCTTGCTGACAGCCTCTAACTATGGCTACACCTTC.

The V gene is TRBV4-2, the J gene TRBJ2-3, with TRBD2 matching over 9 bases. V lost 0 bases, J lost 2 bases, and 3 bases stayed unmatched. The V gene's germline CDR1 is LGHNA and CDR2 YNFKEQ. The length of the CDR3 is 16 residues. The CDR3 region has the DNA TGTGCCAGCAGCCAAGAGGCTAGCGGGGCCACAGATACGCAGTATTTT. Translated, it gives CASSQEASGATDTQYF.

The chain combines TRBV12-5 with TRBJ2-5; D is undetermined. V lost 1 base, J lost 6 bases, and 12 bases lay in between. Germline V gene sequence: CDR1 LGHNT, CDR2 FRNRAP. The CDR3 sequence is 14 residues long. As DNA, the CDR3 is TGTGCTAGTGGTTTGGGTCCAAACCCACAGACCCAGTACTTC. This sequence encodes CASGLGPNPQTQYF.

The rearrangement links TRBV3-1 (or the pseudogene TRBV3-2) to TRBJ2-3, with D perhaps matching TRBD2 (6 bases). The germline V and J ends were trimmed by 0 bases and 11 bases, with 12 bases remaining between them. From germline, CDR1 is LGHDT and CDR2 YNNKEL (reference sequence). This CDR3 comprises 13 residues. Here the CDR3 DNA reads TGTGCCAGCAGCCAAGAAGGTGGAGGGGTGCAGTATTTT. Translation: CASSQEGGGVQYF.

The rearrangement links TRBV28 to TRBJ1-2, with D hard to call. The CDR3 is 14 residues long. The germline gives CDR1 MDHEN, CDR2 SYDVKM. V was shortened by 6 bases and J by 2 bases, with 13 bases between the two germline ends. CDR3 residues: CASSATLLNYGYTF. The CDR3 DNA sequence: TGTGCCAGCAGCGCGACATTACTCAACTATGGCTACACCTTC.

The chain couples TRBV5-1 to TRBJ1-1; 7 bases map to TRBD1. The CDR3 length is 15 residues. Germline V gene sequence: CDR1 SGHRS, CDR2 YFSETQ. With 3 bases clipped from V and 1 base from J, the junction kept 6 bases outside the gene matches. This CDR3 is CASSSGTASNTEAFF. CDR3 in DNA: TGCGCCAGCAGCTCAGGGACAGCCTCGAACACTGAAGCTTTCTTT. The whole variable domain, filled in from reference TRBV5-1 and TRBJ1-1, reads KAGVTQTPRYLIKTRGQQVTLSCSPISGHRSVSWYQQTPGQGLQFLFEYFSETQRNKGNFPGRFSGRQFSNSRSEMNVSTLELGDSALYLCASSSGTASNTEAFFGQGTRLTVV.

This chain joins TRBV6-5 and TRBJ1-1; 8 positions match TRBD1. V trimming: 7 bases; J trimming: 5 bases; junction bases outside the gene matches: 9. CDR1 is MNHEY, CDR2 SVGAGI, per germline. CDR3 size: 14 residues. Here the CDR3 DNA reads TGTGCCAGCATCCGAGACAGGGGTGGGACTGAAGCTTTCTTT. Its translation is CASIRDRGGTEAFF.

V and J are TRBV14 and TRBJ1-4; D might be TRBD1 (6 bases). The CDR3 spans 13 residues. The germline CDR1 and CDR2 sequences are SGHDN and FVKESK. V was trimmed by 5 bases and J by 13 bases, leaving 17 bases between them. The CDR3 spells CASSFGTPLRLFF. CDR3 DNA sequence: TGTGCCAGCAGCTTCGGGACACCCTTAAGACTGTTTTTT.

The chain couples TRBV4-1 to TRBJ1-1; maybe TRBD1 (5 bases). The CDR3 has 16 amino acids. V gave up 6 bases and J gave up 3 bases, with 20 bases separating them. Germline V gene sequence: CDR1 MGHRA, CDR2 YSYEKL. The CDR3 sequence: CASRRGVSWVDTEAFF. The CDR3, as DNA: TGCGCCAGCAGGCGGGGCGTTTCTTGGGTCGACACTGAAGCTTTCTTT.

This CDR3 is CASSEARRSYNEQFF. The DNA for the CDR3 is TGTGCCAGCAGTGAAGCACGTCGCTCCTACAATGAGCAGTTCTTC. This chain uses TRBV2 with TRBJ2-1; D not certain. Germline V gene sequence: CDR1 SNHLY, CDR2 FYNNEI. The CDR3 has 15 residues. V was clipped by 0 bases and J by 0 bases, with 6 bases between them.

Only one count was recorded for this clone. J is TRBJ2-7 and V is TRBV9, with a tentative D call TRBD2 (7 bases). From germline, CDR1 is SGDLS and CDR2 YYNGEE. V lost 4 bases and J lost 2, with 10 bases in between. This CDR3 contains 13 residues. This chain's CDR3 is CASSPGGTYEQYF. In DNA form, the CDR3 reads TGTGCCAGCAGCCCGGGGGGCACCTACGAGCAGTACTTC.

The chain carries TRBV5-1 and TRBJ1-1; 12 bases are a match to TRBD1. Losses at the gene ends were 4 bases for V and 6 bases for J; bases not matched to a gene: 7. The CDR3 is made up of 15 amino acids. The germline gives CDR1 SGHRS, CDR2 YFSETQ. CDR3 bases: TGCGCCAGCAGCGGAGGGACAGGGGGCCTCCCTGAAGCTTTCTTT. Translated: CASSGGTGGLPEAFF. The variable domain in full, completed from reference TRBV5-1 and TRBJ1-1, reads KAGVTQTPRYLIKTRGQQVTLSCSPISGHRSVSWYQQTPGQGLQFLFEYFSETQRNKGNFPGRFSGRQFSNSRSEMNVSTLELGDSALYLCASSGGTGGLPEAFFGQGTRLTVV.